This T cell receptor (beta chain) was sequenced during a study of cytomegalovirus exposure and HLA in healthy donors. Overall study: Earlier, approximately 110 million unique TCR beta sequences were recovered from some 200 million T cells by an analysis.

The germline CDR1 and CDR2 sequences are SGHTA and FQGNSA. The CDR3 is 18 residues long. With 1 base clipped from V and 7 bases from J, the junction kept 12 bases outside the gene matches. The PCR contained 60 Vbeta and 13 Jbeta primers. In the source study's methods: Some 11 million shared chains were among the 60 million to 80 million unique TCR beta chains that a later analysis counted. The protocol was immunoSEQ multiplex PCR, while the TCRdb copy is restricted to in-frame clones and leaves out a portion. V and J calls and clone size are given by that table; D and trimming were obtained from the DNA. The data show 85,000 to 100,000 clones, 60% to 80% seen once.

This sequence joins TRBV7-2 and TRBJ2-3, with 12 bases matching TRBD2. This clonotype was obtained from a woman under 40 in good health and CMV-seronegative. The sequencing sample was made of PBMCs. As DNA, the CDR3 is TGTGCCAGCAGCTTAGTGGCCCTAGCGGGAGGGCCGGGGTATACGCAGTATTTT. Amino acid sequence: CASSLVALAGGPGYTQYF.